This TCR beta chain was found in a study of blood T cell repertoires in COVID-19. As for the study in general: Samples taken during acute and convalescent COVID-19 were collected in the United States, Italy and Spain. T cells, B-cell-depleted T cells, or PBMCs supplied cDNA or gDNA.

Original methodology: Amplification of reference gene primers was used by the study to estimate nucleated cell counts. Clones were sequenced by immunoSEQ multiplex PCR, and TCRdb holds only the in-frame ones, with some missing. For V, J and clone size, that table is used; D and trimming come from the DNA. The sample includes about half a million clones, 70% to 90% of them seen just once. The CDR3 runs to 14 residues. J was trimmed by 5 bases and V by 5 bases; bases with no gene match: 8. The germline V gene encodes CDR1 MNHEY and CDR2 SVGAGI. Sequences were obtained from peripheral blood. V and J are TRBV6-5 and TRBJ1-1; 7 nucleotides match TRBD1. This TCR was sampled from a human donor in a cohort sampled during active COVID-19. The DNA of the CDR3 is TGTGCCAGCAGTCACCGGGACAGAAGGACTGAAGCTTTCTTT. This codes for CASSHRDRRTEAFF.